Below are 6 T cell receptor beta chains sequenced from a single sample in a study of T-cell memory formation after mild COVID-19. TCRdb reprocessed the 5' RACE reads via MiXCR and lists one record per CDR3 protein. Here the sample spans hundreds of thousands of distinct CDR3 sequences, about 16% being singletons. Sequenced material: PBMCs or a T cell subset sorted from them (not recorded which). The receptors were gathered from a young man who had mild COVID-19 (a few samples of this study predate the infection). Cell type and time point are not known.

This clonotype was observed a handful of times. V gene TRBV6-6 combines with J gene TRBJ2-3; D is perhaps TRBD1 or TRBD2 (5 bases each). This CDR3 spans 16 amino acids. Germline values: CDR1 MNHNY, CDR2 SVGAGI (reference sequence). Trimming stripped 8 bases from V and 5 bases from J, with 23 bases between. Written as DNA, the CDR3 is TGTGCCAGCCCCAAGATCTCCCCGGGGCCGATAGATACGCAGTATTTT. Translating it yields CASPKISPGPIDTQYF.

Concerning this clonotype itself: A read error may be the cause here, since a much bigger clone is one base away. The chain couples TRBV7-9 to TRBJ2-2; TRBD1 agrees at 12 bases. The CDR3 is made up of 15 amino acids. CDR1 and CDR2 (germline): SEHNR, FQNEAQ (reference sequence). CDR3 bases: TGTGCCAGCAGCTCCCGGGACAGGGGGCCCGGGGGGCTGTTTTTT. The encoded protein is CASSSRDRGPGGLFF.

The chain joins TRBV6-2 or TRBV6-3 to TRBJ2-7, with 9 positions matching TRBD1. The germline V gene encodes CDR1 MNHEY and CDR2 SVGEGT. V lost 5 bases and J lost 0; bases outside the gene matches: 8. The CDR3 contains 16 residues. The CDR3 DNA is TGTGCCAGCAGTCCGGACCGGGACAGGGCCTCCTACGAGCAGTACTTC. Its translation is CASSPDRDRASYEQYF.

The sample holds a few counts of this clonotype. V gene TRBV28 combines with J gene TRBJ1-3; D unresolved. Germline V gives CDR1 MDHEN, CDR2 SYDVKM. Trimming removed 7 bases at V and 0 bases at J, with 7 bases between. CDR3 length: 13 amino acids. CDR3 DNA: TGTGCCAGCAACACCGTCTCTGGAAACACCATATATTTT. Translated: CASNTVSGNTIYF.

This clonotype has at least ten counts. As DNA, the CDR3 is TGTGCCAGCAGTTTCCCCCCTCGAGACAGGAAAATATGTATTGGGGGCTACACCTTC. Encoded protein: CASSFPPRDRKICIGGYTF. The V call is TRBV12-3 or TRBV12-4, the J call TRBJ1-2; D perhaps matches TRBD1 (6 bases). This CDR3 region has 19 residues. Trimming stripped 3 bases from V and 8 bases from J, with 31 bases between.

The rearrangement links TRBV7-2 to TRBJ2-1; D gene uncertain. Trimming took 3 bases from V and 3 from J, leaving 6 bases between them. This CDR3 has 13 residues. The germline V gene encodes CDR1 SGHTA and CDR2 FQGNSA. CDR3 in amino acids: CASSFGDYNEQFF. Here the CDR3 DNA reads TGTGCCAGCAGCTTTGGCGACTACAATGAGCAGTTCTTC.